Sequencing of this TCR beta chain was carried out in a study of T-cell reconstitution after alpha-beta-depleted transplantation in children. This clonotype turned up a few times. The germline CDR1 and CDR2 sequences are MNHEY and SVGAGI. The CDR3 is 10 residues long. Unique molecular identifiers featured in how the TCRbeta library was prepared. TCRdb analysed the PCR reads with MiXCR anew, one entry per CDR3 protein. The repertoire holds around 200,000 distinct CDR3 sequences, approximately 10% seen once, with roughly 6.2% in the top ten. The TCR comes from a human donor who donated a stem cell graft to a child with acute lymphoblastic leukemia. The specimen comprised PBMCs from the stem cell graft donor, sampled from the stem cell graft. J is TRBJ1-1 and V is TRBV6-5; TRBD1 is a possible D gene (6 bases). CDR3 sequence: CAAQGTEAFF. In DNA form, the CDR3 reads TGTGCGGCACAGGGTACTGAAGCTTTCTTT.